The present entry profiles one T cell receptor (beta chain) with its context. The germline gives CDR1 SGHDT, CDR2 YYEEEE. The CDR3 loop spans 15 amino acids. With 0 bases removed from V and 5 bases from J, the gap between germline ends came to 12 bases. Some clones are missing from TCRdb's copy, which holds only in-frame ones; the method was immunoSEQ multiplex PCR. This table has more than 2 million clones, roughly 94% appearing once. This record belongs to a study of shared clonotypes between healthy human individuals. This chain links TRBV5-6 with TRBJ2-1; unclear D gene. The sample consisted of naive CD4+ T cells sorted from blood. Subset specified: CD45RA+ positively selected. The receptor's source is a man between 18 and 35 years old in good health. CDR3 in amino acids: CASSLVTLLDNEQFF. Here the CDR3 DNA reads TGTGCCAGCAGCTTGGTAACTTTACTTGACAATGAGCAGTTCTTC. Based on the CDR3 plus reference TRBV5-6 and TRBJ2-1, the full variable domain is DAGVTQSPTHLIKTRGQQVTLRCSPKSGHDTVSWYQQALGQGPQFIFQYYEEEERQRGNFPDRFSGHQFPNYSSELNVNALLLGDSALYLCASSLVTLLDNEQFFGPGTRLTVL.